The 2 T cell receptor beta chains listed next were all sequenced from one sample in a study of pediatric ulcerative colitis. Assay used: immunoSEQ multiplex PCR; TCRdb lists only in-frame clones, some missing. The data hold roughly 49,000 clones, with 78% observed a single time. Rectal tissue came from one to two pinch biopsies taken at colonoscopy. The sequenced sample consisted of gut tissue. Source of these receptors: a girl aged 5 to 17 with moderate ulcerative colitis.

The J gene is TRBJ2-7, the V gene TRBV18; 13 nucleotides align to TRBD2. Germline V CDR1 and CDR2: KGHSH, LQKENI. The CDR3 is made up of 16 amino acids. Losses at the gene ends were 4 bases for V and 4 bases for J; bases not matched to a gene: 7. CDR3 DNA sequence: TGTGCCAGCTCACAGCTGGGACTAGCGGGATCGTACGAGCAGTACTTC. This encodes CASSQLGLAGSYEQYF.

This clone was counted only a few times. CDR3 loop: CASSPSGSNEQYF. CDR3 in DNA: TGCGCCAGCAGTCCTAGCGGGAGTAACGAGCAGTACTTC. The chain carries TRBV10-1 and TRBJ2-7; TRBD2 aligns across 10 bases. V trimming: 5 bases; J trimming: 5 bases; junction bases outside the gene matches: 3. CDR1 is WNHNN, CDR2 SYGVQD, per germline (reference sequence). The CDR3 spans 13 residues.